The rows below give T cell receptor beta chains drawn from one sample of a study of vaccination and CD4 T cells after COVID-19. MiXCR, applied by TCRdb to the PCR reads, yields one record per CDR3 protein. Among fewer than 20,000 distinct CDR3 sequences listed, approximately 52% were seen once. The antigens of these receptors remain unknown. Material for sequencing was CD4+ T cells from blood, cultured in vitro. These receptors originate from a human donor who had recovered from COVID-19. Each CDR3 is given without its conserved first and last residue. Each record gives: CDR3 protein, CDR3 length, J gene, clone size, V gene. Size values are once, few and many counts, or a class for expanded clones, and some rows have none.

CDR3aa: AWSVRGRAFGYEQY; len: 14; j_gene: TRBJ2-7; abundance: -; v_gene: TRBV30
CDR3aa: ASSHGGEIDGYT; len: 12; j_gene: TRBJ1-2; abundance: -; v_gene: TRBV4-1
CDR3aa: ACPGRPGETQY; len: 11; j_gene: TRBJ2-5; abundance: once; v_gene: TRBV30
CDR3aa: SARGDRFNSPLH; len: 12; j_gene: TRBJ1-6; abundance: -; v_gene: TRBV20-1
CDR3aa: AGDRVGAYEQY; len: 11; j_gene: TRBJ2-7; abundance: -; v_gene: TRBV30
CDR3aa: ASRQSSEAF; len: 9; j_gene: TRBJ1-1; abundance: once; v_gene: TRBV19
CDR3aa: ATRDNSNQPQH; len: 11; j_gene: TRBJ1-5; abundance: -; v_gene: TRBV15
CDR3aa: ATSDLIDRDVCKNYGYT; len: 17; j_gene: TRBJ1-2; abundance: -; v_gene: TRBV24-1
CDR3aa: ASSLADPTNYGYT; len: 13; j_gene: TRBJ1-2; abundance: few; v_gene: TRBV7-9
CDR3aa: ATSDFARTTKVETQY; len: 15; j_gene: TRBJ2-5; abundance: -; v_gene: TRBV24-1
CDR3aa: ASSQVAGAQDTQY; len: 13; j_gene: TRBJ2-3; abundance: -; v_gene: TRBV7-2
CDR3aa: ASSSPGPGTEAF; len: 12; j_gene: TRBJ1-1; abundance: -; v_gene: TRBV6-2/TRBV6-3
CDR3aa: ASTPTDTQY; len: 9; j_gene: TRBJ2-3; abundance: -; v_gene: TRBV7-9
CDR3aa: ASSLKPLSETQY; len: 12; j_gene: TRBJ2-5; abundance: few; v_gene: TRBV7-8
CDR3aa: ASSPQRLAGEETQY; len: 14; j_gene: TRBJ2-5; abundance: -; v_gene: TRBV18
CDR3aa: ASSYGGNYGYT; len: 11; j_gene: TRBJ1-2; abundance: -; v_gene: TRBV6-5
CDR3aa: ASSKEPSGRSSYEQY; len: 15; j_gene: TRBJ2-7; abundance: -; v_gene: TRBV5-4
CDR3aa: ASSPTGVYEQY; len: 11; j_gene: TRBJ2-7; abundance: -; v_gene: TRBV7-6
CDR3aa: ATIQMGGNTEAF; len: 12; j_gene: TRBJ1-1; abundance: once; v_gene: TRBV19
CDR3aa: ASSLTGTSGGRPYNEQF; len: 17; j_gene: TRBJ2-1; abundance: once; v_gene: TRBV11-2
CDR3aa: SARGTGWNTGELF; len: 13; j_gene: TRBJ2-2; abundance: -; v_gene: TRBV20-1
CDR3aa: ASSNSKDSPLH; len: 11; j_gene: TRBJ1-6; abundance: -; v_gene: TRBV11-3
CDR3aa: SGSRTSQETQY; len: 11; j_gene: TRBJ2-5; abundance: -; v_gene: TRBV20-1
CDR3aa: ASSLASGGRTDTQY; len: 14; j_gene: TRBJ2-3; abundance: -; v_gene: TRBV5-1
CDR3aa: ASSLEGTTTNEKLF; len: 14; j_gene: TRBJ1-4; abundance: -; v_gene: TRBV7-8
CDR3aa: ASSPGTINQPQH; len: 12; j_gene: TRBJ1-5; abundance: -; v_gene: TRBV6-2/TRBV6-3
CDR3aa: ATSRDAGQGVET; len: 12; j_gene: TRBJ1-2; abundance: -; v_gene: TRBV15
CDR3aa: SARDSRRRVQETQY; len: 14; j_gene: TRBJ2-5; abundance: few; v_gene: TRBV20-1
CDR3aa: ASSGQGAGTGELF; len: 13; j_gene: TRBJ2-2; abundance: -; v_gene: TRBV28
CDR3aa: SAPTSGGRPDTQY; len: 13; j_gene: TRBJ2-3; abundance: few; v_gene: TRBV20-1
CDR3aa: ASSIAQGETEAF; len: 12; j_gene: TRBJ1-1; abundance: -; v_gene: TRBV19
CDR3aa: ASSKEGGECGRQF; len: 13; j_gene: TRBJ2-1; abundance: few; v_gene: TRBV21-1
CDR3aa: SASPGLQETQY; len: 11; j_gene: TRBJ2-5; abundance: few; v_gene: TRBV20-1
CDR3aa: ASSEQGAVTGELF; len: 13; j_gene: TRBJ2-2; abundance: -; v_gene: TRBV6-1
CDR3aa: ASSIGRGGRGYT; len: 12; j_gene: TRBJ1-2; abundance: -; v_gene: TRBV19
CDR3aa: ASSEELGGAGGSYGYT; len: 16; j_gene: TRBJ1-2; abundance: -; v_gene: TRBV6-1
CDR3aa: ASQRWTSGYT; len: 10; j_gene: TRBJ1-2; abundance: few; v_gene: TRBV6-1
CDR3aa: AIKQGAGQPQH; len: 11; j_gene: TRBJ1-5; abundance: few; v_gene: TRBV10-3
CDR3aa: ASSPDMSSYNEQF; len: 13; j_gene: TRBJ2-1; abundance: -; v_gene: TRBV7-2
CDR3aa: ASSGTGVGETQY; len: 12; j_gene: TRBJ2-5; abundance: few; v_gene: TRBV27
CDR3aa: SARDPSGGTTDTQY; len: 14; j_gene: TRBJ2-3; abundance: -; v_gene: TRBV20-1
CDR3aa: ASSRGRLA; len: 8; j_gene: TRBJ1-1; abundance: few; v_gene: TRBV19
CDR3aa: AEGLAGVAETQY; len: 12; j_gene: TRBJ2-5; abundance: -; v_gene: TRBV30